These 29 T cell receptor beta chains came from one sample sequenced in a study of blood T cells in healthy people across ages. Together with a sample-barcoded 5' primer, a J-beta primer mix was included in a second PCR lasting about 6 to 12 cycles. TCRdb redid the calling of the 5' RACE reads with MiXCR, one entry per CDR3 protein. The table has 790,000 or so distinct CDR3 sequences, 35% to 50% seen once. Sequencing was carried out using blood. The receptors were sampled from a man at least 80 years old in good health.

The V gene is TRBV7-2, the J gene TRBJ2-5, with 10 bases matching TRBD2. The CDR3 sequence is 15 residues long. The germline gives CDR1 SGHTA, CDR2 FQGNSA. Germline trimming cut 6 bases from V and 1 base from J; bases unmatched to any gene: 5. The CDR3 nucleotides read TGTGCCAGCAGATGGACTAGCGGTACCCAAGAGACCCAGTACTTC. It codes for CASRWTSGTQETQYF.

The CDR3 coding sequence is TGTGCCAGCAGCGTAGTAGGAGCCGACAATGAGCAGTTCTTC. Protein product: CASSVVGADNEQFF. The rearrangement links TRBV9 to TRBJ2-1; D not resolved. The CDR3 has 14 residues. Germline assignment: CDR1 SGDLS and CDR2 YYNGEE. V lost 0 bases and J lost 5, with 9 bases in between.

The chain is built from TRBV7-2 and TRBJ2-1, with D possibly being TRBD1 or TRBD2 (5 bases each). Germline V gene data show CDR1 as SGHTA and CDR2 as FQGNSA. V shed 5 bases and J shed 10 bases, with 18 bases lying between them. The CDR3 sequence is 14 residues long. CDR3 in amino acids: CASSPTTGTGEQFF. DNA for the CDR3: TGTGCCAGCAGCCCAACGACCGGGACGGGGGAGCAGTTCTTC.

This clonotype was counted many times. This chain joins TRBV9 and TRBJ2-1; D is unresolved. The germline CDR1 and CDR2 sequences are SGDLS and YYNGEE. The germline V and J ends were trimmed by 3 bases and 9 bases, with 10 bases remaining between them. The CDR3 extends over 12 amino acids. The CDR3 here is CASSGSNSEQFF. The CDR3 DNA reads TGTGCCAGCAGCGGATCTAATTCTGAGCAGTTCTTC.

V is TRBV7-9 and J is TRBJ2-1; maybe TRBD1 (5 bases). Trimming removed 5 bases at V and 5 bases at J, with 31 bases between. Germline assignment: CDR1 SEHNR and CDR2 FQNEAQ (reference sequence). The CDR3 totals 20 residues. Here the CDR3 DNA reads TGTGCCAGCAGCCAACGCCAATCAGGGTTTCGGGCTGAAAGCGACAATGAGCAGTTCTTC. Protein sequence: CASSQRQSGFRAESDNEQFF.

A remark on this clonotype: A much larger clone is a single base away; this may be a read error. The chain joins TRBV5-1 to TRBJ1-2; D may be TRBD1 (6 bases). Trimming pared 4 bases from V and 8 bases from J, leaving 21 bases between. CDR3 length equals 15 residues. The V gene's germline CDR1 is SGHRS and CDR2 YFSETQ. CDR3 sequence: CASSQRQDGSCGYTF. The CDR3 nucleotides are TGCGCCAGCAGCCAACGACAGGACGGTAGCTGCGGCTACACCTTC.

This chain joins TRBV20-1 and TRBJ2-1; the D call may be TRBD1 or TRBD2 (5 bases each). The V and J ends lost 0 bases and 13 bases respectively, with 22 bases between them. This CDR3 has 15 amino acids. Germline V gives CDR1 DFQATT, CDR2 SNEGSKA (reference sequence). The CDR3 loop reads CSARDGGEVQATQFF. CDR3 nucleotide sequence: TGCAGTGCTAGAGATGGGGGAGAAGTCCAAGCGACCCAGTTCTTC.

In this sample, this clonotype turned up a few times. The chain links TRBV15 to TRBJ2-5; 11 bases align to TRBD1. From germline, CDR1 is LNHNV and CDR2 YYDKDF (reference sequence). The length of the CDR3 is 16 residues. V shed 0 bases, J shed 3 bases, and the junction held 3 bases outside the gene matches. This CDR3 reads CATSRDAGQGEETQYF. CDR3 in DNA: TGTGCCACCAGCAGAGACGCGGGACAGGGGGAAGAGACCCAGTACTTC.

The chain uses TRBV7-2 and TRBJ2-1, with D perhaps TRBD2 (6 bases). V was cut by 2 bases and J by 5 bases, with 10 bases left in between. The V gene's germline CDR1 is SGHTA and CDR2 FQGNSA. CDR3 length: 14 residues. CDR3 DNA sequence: TGTGCCAGCAGCTTATCTAGGACTAACAATGAGCAGTTCTTC. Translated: CASSLSRTNNEQFF.

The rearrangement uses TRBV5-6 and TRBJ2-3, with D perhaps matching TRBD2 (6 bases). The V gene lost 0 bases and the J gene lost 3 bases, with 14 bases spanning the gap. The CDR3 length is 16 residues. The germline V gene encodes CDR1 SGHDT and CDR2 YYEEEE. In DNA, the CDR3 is TGTGCCAGCAGCTTGGGATTTAGCGGTCCGACAGATACGCAGTATTTT. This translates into CASSLGFSGPTDTQYF.

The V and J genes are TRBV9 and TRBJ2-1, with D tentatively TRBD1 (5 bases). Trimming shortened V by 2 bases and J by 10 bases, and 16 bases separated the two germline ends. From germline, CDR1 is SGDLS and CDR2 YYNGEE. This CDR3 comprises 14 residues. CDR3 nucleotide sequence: TGTGCCAGCAGCGTCTCTGACAGCTCCTACGAGCAGTTCTTC. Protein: CASSVSDSSYEQFF.

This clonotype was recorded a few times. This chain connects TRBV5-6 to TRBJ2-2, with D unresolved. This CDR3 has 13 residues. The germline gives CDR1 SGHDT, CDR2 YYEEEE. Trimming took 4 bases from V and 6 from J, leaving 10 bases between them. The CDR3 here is CASSLPGSGELFF. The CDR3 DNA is TGTGCCAGCAGCCTCCCAGGTTCCGGGGAGCTGTTTTTT.

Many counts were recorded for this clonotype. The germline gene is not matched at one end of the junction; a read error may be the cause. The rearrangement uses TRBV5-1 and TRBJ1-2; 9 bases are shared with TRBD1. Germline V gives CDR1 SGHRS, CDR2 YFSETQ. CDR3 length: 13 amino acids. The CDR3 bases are TGTGCCAGCAGTTTGGGACAGGGAGGTGGCTACACCTTC. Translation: CASSLGQGGGYTF.

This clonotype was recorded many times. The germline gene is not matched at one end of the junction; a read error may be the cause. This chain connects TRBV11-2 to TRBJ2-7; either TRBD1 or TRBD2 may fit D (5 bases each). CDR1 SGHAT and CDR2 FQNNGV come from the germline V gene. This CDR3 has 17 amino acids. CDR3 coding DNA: TGTGCCAGCAGCCTAGAATATGGGGGATTCCATTCCTACGAGCAGTACTTC. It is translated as CASSLEYGGFHSYEQYF.

For the CDR3, the DNA is TGTGCCAGCAGTTTACATAGCGGGGAGACCCAGTACTTC. Residues: CASSLHSGETQYF. The chain couples TRBV12-3 or TRBV12-4 to TRBJ2-5, with TRBD2 matching over 7 bases. The length of the CDR3 is 13 residues. The trim removed 2 bases at V and 5 bases at J, leaving 2 bases unmatched.

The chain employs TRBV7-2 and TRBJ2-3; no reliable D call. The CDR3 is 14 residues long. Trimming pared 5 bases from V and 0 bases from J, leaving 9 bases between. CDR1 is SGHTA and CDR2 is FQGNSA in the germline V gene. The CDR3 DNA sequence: TGTGCCAGCAGCCAACCCCCCAGCACAGATACGCAGTATTTT. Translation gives CASSQPPSTDTQYF.

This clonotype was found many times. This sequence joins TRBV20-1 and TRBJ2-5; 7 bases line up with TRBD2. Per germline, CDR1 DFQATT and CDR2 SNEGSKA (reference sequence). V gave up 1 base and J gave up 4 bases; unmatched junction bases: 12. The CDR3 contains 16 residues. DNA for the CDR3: TGCAGTGCTAGAGCTCCTCCGACTAGCTCGGGAGAGACCCAGTACTTC. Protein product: CSARAPPTSSGETQYF.

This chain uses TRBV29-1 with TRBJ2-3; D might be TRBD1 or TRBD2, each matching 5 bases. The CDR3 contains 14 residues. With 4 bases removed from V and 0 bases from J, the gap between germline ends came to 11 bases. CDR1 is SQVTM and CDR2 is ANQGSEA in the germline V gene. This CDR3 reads CSVAGRGSTDTQYF. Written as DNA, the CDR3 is TGCAGCGTTGCGGGGCGCGGTAGCACAGATACGCAGTATTTT.

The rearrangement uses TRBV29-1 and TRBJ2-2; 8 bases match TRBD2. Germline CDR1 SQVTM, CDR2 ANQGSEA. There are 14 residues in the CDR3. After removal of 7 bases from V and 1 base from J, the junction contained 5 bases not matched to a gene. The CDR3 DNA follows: TGCAGCGCCGAAACTAGCGGGAACACCGGGGAGCTGTTTTTT. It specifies CSAETSGNTGELFF.

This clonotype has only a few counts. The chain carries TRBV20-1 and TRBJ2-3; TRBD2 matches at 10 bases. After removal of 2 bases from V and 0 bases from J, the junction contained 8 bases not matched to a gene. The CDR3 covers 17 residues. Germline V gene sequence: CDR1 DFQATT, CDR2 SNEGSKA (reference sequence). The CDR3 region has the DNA TGCAGTGCTAGAAGAACTAGCGGGATTACTAGCACAGATACGCAGTATTTT. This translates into CSARRTSGITSTDTQYF.

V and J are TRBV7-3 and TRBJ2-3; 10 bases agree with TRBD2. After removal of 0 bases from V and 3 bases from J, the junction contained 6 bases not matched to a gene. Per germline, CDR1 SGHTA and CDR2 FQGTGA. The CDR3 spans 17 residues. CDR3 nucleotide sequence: TGTGCCAGCAGCTTAACGTACCTAGCGGGAGTAACAGATACGCAGTATTTT. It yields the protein CASSLTYLAGVTDTQYF. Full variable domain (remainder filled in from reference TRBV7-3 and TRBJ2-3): GAGVSQTPSNKVTEKGKYVELRCDPISGHTALYWYRQSLGQGPEFLIYFQGTGAADDSGLPNDRFFAVRPEGSVSTLKIQRTERGDSAVYLCASSLTYLAGVTDTQYFGPGTRLTVL.

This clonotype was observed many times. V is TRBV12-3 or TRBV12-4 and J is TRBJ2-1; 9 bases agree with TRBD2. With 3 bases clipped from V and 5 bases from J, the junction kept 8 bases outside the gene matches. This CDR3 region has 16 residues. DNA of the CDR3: TGTGCCAGCAGTTTTAGCGGGAGAACCGTGAACAATGAGCAGTTCTTC. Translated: CASSFSGRTVNNEQFF.

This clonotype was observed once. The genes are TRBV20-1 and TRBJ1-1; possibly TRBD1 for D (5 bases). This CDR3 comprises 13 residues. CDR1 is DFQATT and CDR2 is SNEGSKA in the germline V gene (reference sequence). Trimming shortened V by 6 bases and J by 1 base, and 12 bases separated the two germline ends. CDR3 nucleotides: TGCAGTGCCCGGGACTTCTCGAACACTGAAGCTTTCTTT. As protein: CSARDFSNTEAFF.

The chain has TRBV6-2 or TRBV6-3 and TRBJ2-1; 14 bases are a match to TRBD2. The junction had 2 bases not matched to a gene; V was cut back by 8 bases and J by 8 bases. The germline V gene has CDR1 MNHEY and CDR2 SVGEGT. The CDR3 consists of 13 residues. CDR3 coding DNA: TGTGCCAGCGGGACTAGCGGGAGCGATGAGCAGTTCTTC. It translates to CASGTSGSDEQFF.

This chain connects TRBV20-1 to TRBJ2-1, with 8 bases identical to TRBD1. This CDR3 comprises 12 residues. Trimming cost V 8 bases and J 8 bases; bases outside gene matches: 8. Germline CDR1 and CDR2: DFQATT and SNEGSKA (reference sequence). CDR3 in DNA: TGCAGTCCCGGGACAGGAAAGTATGAGCAGTTCTTC. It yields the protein CSPGTGKYEQFF.

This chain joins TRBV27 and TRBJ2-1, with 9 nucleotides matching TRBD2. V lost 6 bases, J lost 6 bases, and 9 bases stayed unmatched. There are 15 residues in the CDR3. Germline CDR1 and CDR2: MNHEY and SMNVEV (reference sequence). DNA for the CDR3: TGTGCCAGCAGACTAAGACTAGCGGACCTCAATGAGCAGTTCTTC. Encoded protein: CASRLRLADLNEQFF.

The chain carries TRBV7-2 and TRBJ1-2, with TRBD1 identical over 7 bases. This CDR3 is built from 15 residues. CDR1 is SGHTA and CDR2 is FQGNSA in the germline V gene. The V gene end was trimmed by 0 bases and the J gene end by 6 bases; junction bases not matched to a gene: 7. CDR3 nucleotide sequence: TGTGCCAGCAGCTTAGCGCCAGGCAGGGGGGATGGCTACACCTTC. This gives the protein CASSLAPGRGDGYTF.

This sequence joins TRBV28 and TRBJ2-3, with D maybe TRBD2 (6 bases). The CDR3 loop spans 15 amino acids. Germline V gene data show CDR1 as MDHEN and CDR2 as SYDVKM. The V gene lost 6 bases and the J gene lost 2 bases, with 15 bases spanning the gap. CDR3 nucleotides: TGTGCCAGCAGAGGAGGGAGCGGATTCACAGATACGCAGTATTTT. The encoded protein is CASRGGSGFTDTQYF. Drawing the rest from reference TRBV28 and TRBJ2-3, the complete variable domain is DVKVTQSSRYLVKRTGEKVFLECVQDMDHENMFWYRQDPGLGLRLIYFSYDVKMKEKGDIPEGYSVSREKKERFSLILESASTNQTSMYLCASRGGSGFTDTQYFGPGTRLTVL.

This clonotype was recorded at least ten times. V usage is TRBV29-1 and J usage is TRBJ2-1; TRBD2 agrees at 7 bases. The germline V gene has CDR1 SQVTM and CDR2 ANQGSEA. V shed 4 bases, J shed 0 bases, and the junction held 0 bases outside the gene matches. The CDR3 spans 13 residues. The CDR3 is CSVGTSSYNEQFF. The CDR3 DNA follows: TGCAGCGTTGGGACTAGCTCCTACAATGAGCAGTTCTTC.